The 17 T cell receptor beta chains below were found in one sample sequenced in a study of cytomegalovirus exposure and HLA in healthy donors (dated by TCRdb to the late 2010s). Libraries were prepared through the immunoSEQ multiplex PCR assay. For the multiplex PCR, a mixture combining 60 forward primers for TCR Vbeta segments and 13 reverse primers for TCR Jbeta segments was used. As stored in TCRdb, this immuneACCESS dataset retains in-frame rearrangements with V and J assigned. A fraction of the clones does not appear; measured against another copy, unresolved V genes explain less than half of the discrepancy, and the remainder lacks a known reason. The sample table records about 130,000 clones; over 65% of these occur just once. Together, the top ten hold 0.95% to 1.5% of the sample. Material for sequencing was PBMCs. The receptors originated from a man aged 50 to 60 in good health and CMV-seronegative.

The genes are TRBV29-1 and TRBJ2-5; 11 bases fit TRBD1. The J call could be wrong; TRBJ2-7 is a better fit for the DNA end. The CDR3 has 15 residues. CDR1 SQVTM and CDR2 ANQGSEA come from the germline V gene. The CDR3 is CSVESRTGGWYEQYF. The CDR3 coding sequence is TGCAGCGTTGAATCGAGGACAGGGGGCTGGTACGAGCAGTACTTC.

This clone was detected only once. V usage is TRBV27 and J usage is TRBJ2-2; 11 bases map to TRBD2. V was pared by 3 bases and J by 2 bases, with 8 bases of the junction left unmatched. This CDR3 region has 18 residues. The germline CDR1 and CDR2 sequences are MNHEY and SMNVEV (reference sequence). CDR3 bases: TGTGCCAGCAGTTTCCGAACTAGCGGGAGTGCAAACACCGGGGAGCTGTTTTTT. Residues: CASSFRTSGSANTGELFF.

The genes are TRBV5-1 and TRBJ2-3; a possible D gene is TRBD2 (5 bases). Germline values: CDR1 SGHRS, CDR2 YFSETQ. The CDR3 spans 16 residues. Trimming removed 4 bases at V and 0 bases at J, with 15 bases between. As DNA, the CDR3 is TGCGCCAGCAGCGGAATGGGCGGAGGCAGCACAGATACGCAGTATTTT. The encoded protein is CASSGMGGGSTDTQYF.

The chain combines TRBV6-1 with TRBJ1-1, with TRBD1 identical over 9 bases. The CDR3 has 15 residues. Germline assignment: CDR1 MNHNS and CDR2 SASEGT. After removal of 7 bases from V and 2 bases from J, the junction contained 8 bases not matched to a gene. In nucleotides, the CDR3 is TGTGCCAGCACCTTTCAGACAGGGGGTAACACTGAAGCTTTCTTT. Protein product: CASTFQTGGNTEAFF.

The rearrangement links TRBV14 to TRBJ2-3; TRBD2 aligns across 10 bases. V shed 2 bases, J shed 6 bases, and the junction held 8 bases outside the gene matches. This CDR3 has 16 residues. Per the germline V gene, CDR1 is SGHDN and CDR2 is FVKESK. This CDR3 reads CASSQWSSGRSDTQYF. The CDR3 DNA sequence: TGTGCCAGCAGCCAATGGTCTAGCGGGAGAAGCGATACGCAGTATTTT. The whole variable domain, remainder taken from reference TRBV14 and TRBJ2-3, is EAGVTQFPSHSVIEKGQTVTLRCDPISGHDNLYWYRRVMGKEIKFLLHFVKESKQDESGMPNNRFLAERTGGTYSTLKVQPAELEDSGVYFCASSQWSSGRSDTQYFGPGTRLTVL.

V usage is TRBV7-2 and J usage is TRBJ2-7; D perhaps matches TRBD1 (6 bases). Trimming pared 5 bases from V and 3 bases from J, leaving 17 bases between. CDR1 and CDR2 from the germline V gene are SGHTA and FQGNSA. The CDR3 loop spans 15 amino acids. This CDR3 reads CASSGSGTSGYEQYF. Written as DNA, the CDR3 is TGTGCCAGCAGCGGATCCGGGACATCAGGCTACGAGCAGTACTTC.

The rearrangement links TRBV2 to TRBJ1-2, with TRBD1 identical over 11 bases. The V gene end was trimmed by 5 bases and the J gene end by 8 bases; junction bases not matched to a gene: 10. The CDR3 is 15 residues long. CDR1 and CDR2 (germline): SNHLY, FYNNEI. This CDR3 reads CASSSGQGAAGGYTF. CDR3 bases: TGTGCCAGCAGTTCCGGACAGGGGGCGGCTGGGGGCTACACCTTC.

This clone was counted between two and nine times. J is TRBJ2-7 and V is TRBV19; 9 nucleotides align to TRBD1. This CDR3 is built from 14 residues. Germline assignment: CDR1 LNHDA and CDR2 SQIVND (reference sequence). The V gene end was trimmed by 2 bases and the J gene end by 2 bases; junction bases not matched to a gene: 1. The CDR3 here is CASSIRQGAYEQYF. CDR3 DNA sequence: TGTGCCAGTAGTATAAGACAGGGGGCCTACGAGCAGTACTTC.

This chain connects TRBV2 to TRBJ1-2; D is undetermined. The CDR3 has 12 amino acids. V was cut by 5 bases and J by 2 bases, with 6 bases left in between. Per germline, CDR1 SNHLY and CDR2 FYNNEI. This CDR3 is CASSTQNYGYTF. The DNA of the CDR3 is TGTGCCAGCAGTACCCAGAACTATGGCTACACCTTC.

The rearrangement joins TRBV30 to TRBJ2-1, with D possibly matching TRBD1 (5 bases). Trimming left V 3 bases short and J 2 bases short, with 8 bases between. This CDR3 spans 13 amino acids. Germline-derived CDR1 and CDR2 are GTSNPN and SVGIG (reference sequence). DNA of the CDR3: TGTGCCTGGAGCACAGGAGCCTACAATGAGCAGTTCTTC. Protein sequence: CAWSTGAYNEQFF.

A few counts support this clone. The chain employs TRBV2 and TRBJ2-2; 9 nucleotides agree with TRBD1. V lost 5 bases to trimming and J lost 5 bases; unmatched junction nucleotides: 6. CDR3 length: 15 amino acids. Germline loops: CDR1 SNHLY, CDR2 FYNNEI. For the CDR3, the DNA is TGTGCCAGCAGTCCTCCGGGACAGGGTACCGGGGAGCTGTTTTTT. Residues: CASSPPGQGTGELFF.

V gene TRBV27 combines with J gene TRBJ2-2; D ambiguous. Trimming took 5 bases from V and 6 from J, leaving 16 bases between them. CDR3 length: 15 residues. The germline CDR1 and CDR2 sequences are MNHEY and SMNVEV (reference sequence). The CDR3 DNA is TGTGCCAGCAGTACCCTTAGGAGTCTCCCCGGGGAGCTGTTTTTT. Amino acid sequence: CASSTLRSLPGELFF.

V and J are TRBV4-3 and TRBJ1-2; D not certain. Germline CDR1 is LGHNA and CDR2 is YSLEER. Between the trimmed V and J ends, which lost 4 bases and 4 bases, there was a span of 16 bases. The CDR3 has 15 residues. The CDR3 nucleotides read TGCGCCAGCAGCCTCTCAACAGTGGAGGGCTATGGCTACACCTTC. Protein sequence: CASSLSTVEGYGYTF.

This clone was seen more than once but under ten times. The chain joins TRBV5-6 to TRBJ1-4; perhaps TRBD1 as D (6 bases). V shed 4 bases and J shed 8 bases, with 9 bases lying between them. CDR1 SGHDT and CDR2 YYEEEE come from the germline V gene. The CDR3 spans 12 residues. The CDR3 protein is CASSAGAEKLFF. The CDR3 DNA reads as TGTGCCAGCAGCGCAGGGGCCGAAAAACTGTTTTTT.

The chain couples TRBV10-1 to TRBJ2-2, with TRBD2 matching over 10 bases. This CDR3 is built from 15 residues. Germline assignment: CDR1 WNHNN and CDR2 SYGVQD (reference sequence). The junction had 7 bases not matched to a gene; V was cut back by 5 bases and J by 7 bases. The CDR3 reads CASSRSGRVHGELFF. The CDR3 DNA is TGCGCCAGCAGTAGAAGCGGGAGGGTTCACGGGGAGCTGTTTTTT.

This clone was observed a few times. The chain couples TRBV10-3 to TRBJ2-1; 7 bases fit TRBD2. The CDR3 consists of 14 residues. Germline V gene data show CDR1 as ENHRY and CDR2 as SYGVKD. Trimming at V came to 2 bases and at J to 6 bases, leaving 4 bases not matched to a gene. The CDR3 reads CAISEMASGNEQFF. The CDR3 bases are TGTGCCATCAGTGAGATGGCTAGCGGCAATGAGCAGTTCTTC.

This clone showed up just once. The gene calls are TRBV6-5 and TRBJ2-5; D is unresolved. The CDR3 is 14 residues long. V lost 2 bases, J lost 4 bases, and 11 bases lay in between. CDR1 is MNHEY and CDR2 is SVGAGI in the germline V gene. The CDR3 sequence is CASSYRSPLETQYF. In DNA, the CDR3 is TGTGCCAGCAGTTACCGCAGTCCTTTAGAGACCCAGTACTTC.